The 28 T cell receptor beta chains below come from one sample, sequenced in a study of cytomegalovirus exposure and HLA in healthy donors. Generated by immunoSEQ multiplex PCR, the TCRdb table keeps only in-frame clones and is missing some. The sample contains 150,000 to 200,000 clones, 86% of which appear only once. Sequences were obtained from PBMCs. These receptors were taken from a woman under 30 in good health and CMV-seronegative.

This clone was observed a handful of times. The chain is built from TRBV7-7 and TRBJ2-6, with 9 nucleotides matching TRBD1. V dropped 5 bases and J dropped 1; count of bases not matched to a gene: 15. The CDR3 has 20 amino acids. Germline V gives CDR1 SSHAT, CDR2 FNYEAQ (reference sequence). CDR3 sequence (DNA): TGTGCCAGCAGCCCAGGGTCTGGGACAGGGTCAGTGTCTGGGGCCAACGTCCTGACTTTC. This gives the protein CASSPGSGTGSVSGANVLTF.

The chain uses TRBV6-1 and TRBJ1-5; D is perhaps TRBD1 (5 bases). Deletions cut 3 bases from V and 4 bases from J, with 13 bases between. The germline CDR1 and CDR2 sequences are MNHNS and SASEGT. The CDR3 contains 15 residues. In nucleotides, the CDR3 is TGTGCCAGCAGTGATGATGGGGCCAGTAATCAGCCCCAGCATTTT. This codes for CASSDDGASNQPQHF.

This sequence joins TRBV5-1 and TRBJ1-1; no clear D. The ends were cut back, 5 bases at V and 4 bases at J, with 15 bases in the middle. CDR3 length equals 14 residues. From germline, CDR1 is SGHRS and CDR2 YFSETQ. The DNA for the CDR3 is TGCGCCAGCAGTATTAATGAGGGAAGCACTGAAGCTTTCTTT. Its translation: CASSINEGSTEAFF.

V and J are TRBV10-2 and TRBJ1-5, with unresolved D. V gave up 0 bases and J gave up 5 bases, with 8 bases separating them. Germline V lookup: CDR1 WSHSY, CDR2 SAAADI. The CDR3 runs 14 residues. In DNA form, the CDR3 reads TGCGCCAGCAGTGAGTCGACTCGTGATCAGCCCCAGCATTTT. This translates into CASSESTRDQPQHF.

The CDR3 DNA follows: TGTGCCAGTAGTATAGGGGTTAGCGGGAACCCAGATACGCAGTATTTT. It translates to CASSIGVSGNPDTQYF. The gene calls are TRBV19 and TRBJ2-3, with 8 bases matching TRBD2. The V and J ends lost 1 base and 4 bases, in that order; junction bases with no gene match: 7. The length of the CDR3 is 16 residues. Looked up from germline, CDR1 is LNHDA and CDR2 is SQIVND (reference sequence).

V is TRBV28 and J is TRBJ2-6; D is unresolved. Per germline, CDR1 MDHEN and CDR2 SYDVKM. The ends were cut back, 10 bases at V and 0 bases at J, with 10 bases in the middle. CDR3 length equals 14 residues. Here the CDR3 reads CATLRSSGANVLTF. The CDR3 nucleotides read TGTGCCACCCTTCGGAGCTCTGGGGCCAACGTCCTGACTTTC. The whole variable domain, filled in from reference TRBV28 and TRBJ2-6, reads DVKVTQSSRYLVKRTGEKVFLECVQDMDHENMFWYRQDPGLGLRLIYFSYDVKMKEKGDIPEGYSVSREKKERFSLILESASTNQTSMYLCATLRSSGANVLTFGAGSRLTVL.

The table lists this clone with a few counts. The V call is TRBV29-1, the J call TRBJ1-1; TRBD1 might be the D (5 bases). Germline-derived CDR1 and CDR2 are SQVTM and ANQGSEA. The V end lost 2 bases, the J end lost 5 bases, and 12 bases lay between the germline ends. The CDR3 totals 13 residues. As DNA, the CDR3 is TGCAGCGTTGAAACAGGTTTGGGGACTGAAGCTTTCTTT. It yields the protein CSVETGLGTEAFF.

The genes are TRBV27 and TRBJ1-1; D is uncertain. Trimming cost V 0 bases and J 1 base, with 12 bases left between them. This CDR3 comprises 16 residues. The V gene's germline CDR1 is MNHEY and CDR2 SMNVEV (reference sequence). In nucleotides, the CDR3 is TGTGCCAGCAGTTTATCTAGTAGGGCGGGGAACACTGAAGCTTTCTTT. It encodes CASSLSSRAGNTEAFF.

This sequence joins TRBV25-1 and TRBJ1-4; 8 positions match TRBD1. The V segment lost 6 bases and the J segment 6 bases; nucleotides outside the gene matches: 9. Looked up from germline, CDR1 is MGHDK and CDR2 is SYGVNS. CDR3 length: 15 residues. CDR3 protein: CASSLPGTGDEKLFF. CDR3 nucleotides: TGTGCCAGCAGCCTCCCCGGGACAGGAGATGAAAAACTGTTTTTT.

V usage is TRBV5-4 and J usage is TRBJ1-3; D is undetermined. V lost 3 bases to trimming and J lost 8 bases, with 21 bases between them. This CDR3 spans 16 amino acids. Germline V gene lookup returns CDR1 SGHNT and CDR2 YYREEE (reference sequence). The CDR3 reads CASSSPGPTTRDTIYF. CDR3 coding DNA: TGTGCCAGCAGCTCCCCCGGGCCCACGACTAGGGACACCATATATTTT.

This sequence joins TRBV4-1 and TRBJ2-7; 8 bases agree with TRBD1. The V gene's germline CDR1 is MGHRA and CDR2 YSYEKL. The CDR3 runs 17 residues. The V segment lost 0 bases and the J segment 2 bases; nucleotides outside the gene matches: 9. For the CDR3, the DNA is TGCGCCAGCAGCCAAGAGCCCCCGCAGGGGGCAACCTACGAGCAGTACTTC. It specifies CASSQEPPQGATYEQYF.

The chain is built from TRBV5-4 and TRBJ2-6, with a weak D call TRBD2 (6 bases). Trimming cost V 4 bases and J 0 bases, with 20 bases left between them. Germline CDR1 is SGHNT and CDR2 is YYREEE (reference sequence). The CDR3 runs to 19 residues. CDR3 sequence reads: CASSAQMGGVLSGANVLTF. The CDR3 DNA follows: TGTGCCAGCAGCGCTCAAATGGGAGGAGTCCTCTCTGGGGCCAACGTCCTGACTTTC. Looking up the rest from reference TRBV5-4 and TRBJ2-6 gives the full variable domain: ETGVTQSPTHLIKTRGQQVTLRCSSQSGHNTVSWYQQALGQGPQFIFQYYREEENGRGNFPPRFSGLQFPNYSSELNVNALELDDSALYLCASSAQMGGVLSGANVLTFGAGSRLTVL.

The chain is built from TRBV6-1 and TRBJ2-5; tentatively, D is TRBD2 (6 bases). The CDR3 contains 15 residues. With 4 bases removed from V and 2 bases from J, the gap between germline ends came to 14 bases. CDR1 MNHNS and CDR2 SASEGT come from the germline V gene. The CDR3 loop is CASSAGSLAQETQYF. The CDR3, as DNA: TGTGCCAGCAGTGCCGGATCACTAGCACAAGAGACCCAGTACTTC.

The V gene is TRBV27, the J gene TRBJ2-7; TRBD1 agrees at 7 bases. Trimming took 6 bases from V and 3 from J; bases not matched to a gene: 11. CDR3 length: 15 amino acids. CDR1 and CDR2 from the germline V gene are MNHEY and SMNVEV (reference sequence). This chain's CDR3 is CASSFLMGDSYEQYF. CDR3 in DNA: TGTGCCAGCAGCTTCCTCATGGGGGACAGCTACGAGCAGTACTTC.

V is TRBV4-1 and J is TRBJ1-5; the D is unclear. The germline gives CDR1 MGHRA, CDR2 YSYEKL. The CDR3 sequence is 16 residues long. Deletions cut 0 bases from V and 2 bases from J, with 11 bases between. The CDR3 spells CASSQEVGSRNQPQHF. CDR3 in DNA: TGCGCCAGCAGCCAAGAAGTGGGGAGCCGCAATCAGCCCCAGCATTTT.

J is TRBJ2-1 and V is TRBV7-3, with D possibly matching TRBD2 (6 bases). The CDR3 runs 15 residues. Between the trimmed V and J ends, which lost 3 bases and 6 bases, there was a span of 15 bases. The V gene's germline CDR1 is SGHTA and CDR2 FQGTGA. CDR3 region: CASSLSRDSPNEQFF. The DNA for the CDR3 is TGTGCCAGCAGCTTGTCACGGGACTCCCCCAATGAGCAGTTCTTC. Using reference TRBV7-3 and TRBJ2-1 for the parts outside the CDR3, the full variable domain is GAGVSQTPSNKVTEKGKYVELRCDPISGHTALYWYRQSLGQGPEFLIYFQGTGAADDSGLPNDRFFAVRPEGSVSTLKIQRTERGDSAVYLCASSLSRDSPNEQFFGPGTRLTVL.

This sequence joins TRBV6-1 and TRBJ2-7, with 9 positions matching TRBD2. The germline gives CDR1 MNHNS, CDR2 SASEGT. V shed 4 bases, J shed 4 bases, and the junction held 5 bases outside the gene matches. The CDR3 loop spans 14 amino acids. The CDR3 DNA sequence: TGTGCCAGCAGTGTGGGACTAGCCGAATACGAGCAGTACTTC. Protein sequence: CASSVGLAEYEQYF.

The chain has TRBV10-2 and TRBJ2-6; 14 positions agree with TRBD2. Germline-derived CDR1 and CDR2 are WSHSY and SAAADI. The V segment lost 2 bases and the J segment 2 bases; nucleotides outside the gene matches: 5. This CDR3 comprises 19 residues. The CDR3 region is CASSEKGGLAGAGANVLTF. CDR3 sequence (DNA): TGCGCCAGCAGTGAGAAGGGGGGACTAGCGGGAGCTGGGGCCAACGTCCTGACTTTC.

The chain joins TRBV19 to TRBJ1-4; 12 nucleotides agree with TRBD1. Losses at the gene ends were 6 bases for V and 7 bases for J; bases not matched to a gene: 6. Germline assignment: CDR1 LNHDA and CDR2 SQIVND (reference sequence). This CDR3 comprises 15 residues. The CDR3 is CASRGTGGVSEKLFF. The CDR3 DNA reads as TGTGCCAGTAGAGGGACAGGGGGCGTAAGTGAAAAACTGTTTTTT.

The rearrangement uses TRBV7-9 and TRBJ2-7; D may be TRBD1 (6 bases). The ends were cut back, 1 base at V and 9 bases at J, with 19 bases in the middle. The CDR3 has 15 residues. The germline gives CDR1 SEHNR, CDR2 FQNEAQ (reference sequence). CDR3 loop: CASSLGPGDHDGQYF. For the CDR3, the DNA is TGTGCCAGCAGCTTAGGTCCAGGGGACCACGACGGGCAGTACTTC.

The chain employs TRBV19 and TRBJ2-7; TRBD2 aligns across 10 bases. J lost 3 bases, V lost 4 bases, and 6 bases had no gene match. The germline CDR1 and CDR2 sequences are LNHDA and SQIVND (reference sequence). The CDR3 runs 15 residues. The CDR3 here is CASSRASGSNYEQYF. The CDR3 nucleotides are TGTGCCAGTAGTAGGGCTAGCGGGAGTAACTACGAGCAGTACTTC.

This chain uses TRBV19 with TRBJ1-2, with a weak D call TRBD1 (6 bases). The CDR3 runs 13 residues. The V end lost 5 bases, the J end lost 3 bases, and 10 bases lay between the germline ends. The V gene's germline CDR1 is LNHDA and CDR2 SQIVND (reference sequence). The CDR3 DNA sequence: TGTGCCAGTAGTCCAAGACAGGACTATGGCTACACCTTC. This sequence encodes CASSPRQDYGYTF.

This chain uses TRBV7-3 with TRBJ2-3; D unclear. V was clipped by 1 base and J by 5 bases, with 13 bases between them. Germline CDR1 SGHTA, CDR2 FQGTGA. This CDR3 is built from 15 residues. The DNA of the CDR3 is TGTGCCAGCAGCTTAAGTGCTAGTATGGTAGATACGCAGTATTTT. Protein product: CASSLSASMVDTQYF.

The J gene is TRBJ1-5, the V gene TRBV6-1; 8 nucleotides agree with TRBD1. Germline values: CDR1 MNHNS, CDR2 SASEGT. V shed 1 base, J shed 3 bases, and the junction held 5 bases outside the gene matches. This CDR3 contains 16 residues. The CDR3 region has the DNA TGTGCCAGCAGTGAAGTGGGACAGGTAGCCAATCAGCCCCAGCATTTT. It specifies CASSEVGQVANQPQHF.

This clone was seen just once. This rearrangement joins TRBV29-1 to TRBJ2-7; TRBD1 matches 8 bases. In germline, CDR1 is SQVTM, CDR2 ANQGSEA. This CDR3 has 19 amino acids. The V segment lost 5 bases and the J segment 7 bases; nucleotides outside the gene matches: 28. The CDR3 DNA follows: TGCAGCGTTTGTAGGTGGATACCGAGCCCCCCCCCGACAGGGGTGGAGCAGTACTTC. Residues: CSVCRWIPSPPPTGVEQYF.

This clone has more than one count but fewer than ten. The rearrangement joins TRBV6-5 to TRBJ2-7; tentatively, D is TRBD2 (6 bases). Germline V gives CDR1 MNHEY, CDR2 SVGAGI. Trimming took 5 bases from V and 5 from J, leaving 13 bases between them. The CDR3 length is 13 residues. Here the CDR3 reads CASSEREFNEQYF. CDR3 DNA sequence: TGTGCCAGCAGTGAACGGGAGTTCAACGAGCAGTACTTC.

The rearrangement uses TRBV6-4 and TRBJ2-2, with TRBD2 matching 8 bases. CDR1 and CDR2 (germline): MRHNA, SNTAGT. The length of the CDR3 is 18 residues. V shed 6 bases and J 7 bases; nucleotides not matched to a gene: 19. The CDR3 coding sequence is TGTGCCAGCAGCTTAGAGAGCGTAGCGGGAAGTTACCACGGGGAGCTGTTTTTT. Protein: CASSLESVAGSYHGELFF.

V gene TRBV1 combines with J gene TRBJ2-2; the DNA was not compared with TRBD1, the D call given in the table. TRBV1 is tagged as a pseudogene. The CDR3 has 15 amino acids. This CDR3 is CTSSCSGGNTGELFF. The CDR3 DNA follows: TGCACCAGCAGTTGTTCAGGGGGGAACACCGGGGAGCTGTTTTTT.